The 21 T cell receptor beta chains below come from one sample, sequenced in a study of blood T cell repertoires in COVID-19. Sequencing was performed with immunoSEQ multiplex PCR; in TCRdb, only in-frame clones are kept and a portion is missing. The sample includes around 180,000 clones, about 86% of them seen just once. Sequenced input: peripheral blood. The receptors come from a young woman with active or convalescent COVID-19.

This clone was seen a handful of times. The chain combines TRBV5-6 with TRBJ1-1; D unresolved. V dropped 4 bases and J dropped 6 bases, with 10 bases sitting between them. Germline V gives CDR1 SGHDT, CDR2 YYEEEE. CDR3 length equals 12 residues. CDR3 loop: CASSTSLAEAFF. The CDR3 DNA reads TGTGCCAGCAGCACTTCACTGGCTGAAGCTTTCTTT.

The genes are TRBV27 and TRBJ2-7, with D possibly TRBD2 on 5 matching bases. CDR1 and CDR2 (germline): MNHEY, SMNVEV (reference sequence). V was shortened by 8 bases and J by 3 bases, with 14 bases between the two germline ends. CDR3 size: 13 residues. The CDR3 is CASSLRGSYEQYF. The CDR3 nucleotides are TGTGCCAGCTCCCTCCGGGGTAGCTACGAGCAGTACTTC.

The chain employs TRBV5-8 and TRBJ2-7, with 7 bases that match TRBD1. The CDR3 has 12 amino acids. With V trimmed by 3 bases and J by 7 bases, 4 bases remained unmatched. The germline gives CDR1 SGHTS, CDR2 YDEGEE. CDR3 coding DNA: TGTGCCAGCAGCTGGGACAGATCAGAGCAGTACTTC. This gives the protein CASSWDRSEQYF.

This sequence joins TRBV6-5 and TRBJ1-3; perhaps TRBD1 as D (5 bases). The CDR3 runs to 16 residues. CDR1 is MNHEY and CDR2 is SVGAGI in the germline V gene. V was clipped by 2 bases and J by 2 bases, with 13 bases between them. The CDR3 region has the DNA TGTGCCAGCAGTTACAACCAGGGTGGCCCTGGAAACACCATATATTTT. Translation gives CASSYNQGGPGNTIYF.

The chain couples TRBV11-3 to TRBJ2-2, with unresolved D. CDR3 length: 14 residues. The germline V gene has CDR1 SGHNT and CDR2 YENEEA. The ends were cut back, 6 bases at V and 4 bases at J, with 12 bases in the middle. Here the CDR3 reads CASSSGLRTGELFF. CDR3 coding DNA: TGTGCCAGCAGTTCGGGTTTGCGCACCGGGGAGCTGTTTTTT.

The rearrangement uses TRBV7-8 and TRBJ1-5; TRBD1 is a possible D gene (5 bases). This CDR3 has 16 amino acids. V was pared by 1 base and J by 3 bases, with 13 bases between. The V gene's germline CDR1 is SGHVS and CDR2 FQNEAQ. The CDR3 DNA reads TGTGCCAGCAGCTTAGACCGGCAGGGTCTCAATCAGCCCCAGCATTTT. Translating gives CASSLDRQGLNQPQHF.

The V and J genes are TRBV29-1 and TRBJ2-1, with 9 positions matching TRBD2. V gave up 4 bases and J gave up 7 bases; unmatched junction bases: 11. The CDR3 totals 15 residues. Germline CDR1 reads SQVTM; CDR2 reads ANQGSEA. The CDR3 reads CSVGVRAGGRNEQFF. The CDR3 nucleotides are TGCAGCGTTGGGGTGAGGGCGGGAGGGCGTAATGAGCAGTTCTTC.

This sequence joins TRBV18 and TRBJ1-1; 7 nucleotides match TRBD1. The CDR3 loop spans 15 amino acids. Germline V gene data show CDR1 as KGHSH and CDR2 as LQKENI. The V segment lost 5 bases and the J segment 2 bases; nucleotides outside the gene matches: 8. CDR3 loop: CASSGLGQQNTEAFF. In DNA form, the CDR3 reads TGTGCCAGCTCAGGATTGGGACAGCAAAACACTGAAGCTTTCTTT.

The chain has TRBV3-1 (or the pseudogene TRBV3-2) and TRBJ1-1; D remains unclear. In germline, CDR1 is LGHDT, CDR2 YNNKEL (reference sequence). Trimming stripped 0 bases from V and 0 bases from J, with 8 bases between. This CDR3 is 15 amino acids long. In nucleotides, the CDR3 is TGTGCCAGCAGCCAAGATCTAGGAGTGAACACTGAAGCTTTCTTT. Protein product: CASSQDLGVNTEAFF.

This sequence joins TRBV21-1 and TRBJ2-3; TRBD2 is the table's D call and was not checked against the DNA. TRBV21-1 is noted as a pseudogene. This CDR3 has 17 amino acids. Written as DNA, the CDR3 is TGTGCCAGCAGCAAAAGAGGGCTAGCGGGAGGCACAGATACGCAGTATTTT. It is translated as CASSKRGLAGGTDTQYF.

V and J are TRBV25-1 and TRBJ1-4; possible D gene TRBD1, 6 bases. Trimming removed 4 bases from V and 8 bases from J, with 11 bases in between. The CDR3 length is 13 residues. Germline lookup yields CDR1 MGHDK and CDR2 SYGVNS. The CDR3 sequence: CASSGTGYEKLFF. The CDR3 DNA sequence: TGTGCCAGCAGTGGAACAGGGTACGAAAAACTGTTTTTT.

The J gene is TRBJ2-2, the V gene TRBV7-6; the match to TRBD1 covers 7 bases. With V trimmed by 3 bases and J by 2 bases, 6 bases remained unmatched. The CDR3 is made up of 16 amino acids. In germline, CDR1 is SGHVS, CDR2 FNYEAQ. The CDR3 DNA sequence: TGTGCCAGCAGCTTCACGGACAGGATAAACACCGGGGAGCTGTTTTTT. Protein: CASSFTDRINTGELFF.

The V gene is TRBV4-1, the J gene TRBJ2-2, with 12 bases identical to TRBD2. CDR1 is MGHRA, CDR2 YSYEKL, per germline. V lost 6 bases to trimming and J lost 7 bases; unmatched junction nucleotides: 3. The CDR3 covers 14 residues. In nucleotides, the CDR3 is TGCGCCAGCAGGCTAGCGGGGGGGCGCGGGGAGCTGTTTTTT. Translated: CASRLAGGRGELFF.

This chain joins TRBV6-5 and TRBJ2-1; 10 positions agree with TRBD2. The CDR3 covers 16 residues. V lost 2 bases and J lost 1; bases outside the gene matches: 2. Per the germline V gene, CDR1 is MNHEY and CDR2 is SVGAGI. CDR3 nucleotide sequence: TGTGCCAGCAGTTACATGGGACTAGCGTCCTACAATGAGCAGTTCTTC. This encodes CASSYMGLASYNEQFF.

The V gene is TRBV3-1 (or the pseudogene TRBV3-2), the J gene TRBJ1-1; TRBD1 might be the D (5 bases). The germline V gene encodes CDR1 LGHDT and CDR2 YNNKEL (reference sequence). Trimming cost V 9 bases and J 4 bases, with 6 bases left between them. This CDR3 is built from 10 residues. In DNA, the CDR3 is TGTGCCAGTCAGGGCACTGAAGCTTTCTTT. Translated, it gives CASQGTEAFF.

The chain couples TRBV11-2 to TRBJ2-6; D gene ambiguous. The length of the CDR3 is 14 residues. V was pared by 7 bases and J by 2 bases, with 9 bases between. Germline V gives CDR1 SGHAT, CDR2 FQNNGV. The CDR3 sequence: CASIDFAGANVLTF. The CDR3 nucleotides are TGTGCCAGCATAGACTTCGCTGGGGCCAACGTCCTGACTTTC.

The gene calls are TRBV27 and TRBJ2-3; 7 nucleotides agree with TRBD1. This CDR3 contains 15 residues. Germline assignment: CDR1 MNHEY and CDR2 SMNVEV (reference sequence). V gave up 5 bases and J gave up 0 bases; unmatched junction bases: 5. CDR3 region: CASSLWTGSTDTQYF. CDR3 coding DNA: TGTGCCAGCAGTCTCTGGACAGGCAGCACAGATACGCAGTATTTT.

This sequence joins TRBV7-8 and TRBJ1-1; D unclear. The V and J ends lost 5 bases and 3 bases respectively, with 22 bases between them. This CDR3 is built from 17 residues. Germline V lookup: CDR1 SGHVS, CDR2 FQNEAQ. CDR3 in amino acids: CASSQTGLIRLDTEAFF. The CDR3 bases are TGTGCCAGCAGCCAAACCGGACTTATTCGCTTGGACACTGAAGCTTTCTTT.

The rearrangement uses TRBV7-9 and TRBJ2-4; D ambiguous. CDR1 SEHNR and CDR2 FQNEAQ come from the germline V gene (reference sequence). The CDR3 is 13 amino acids. The V and J ends lost 1 base and 6 bases respectively, with 7 bases between them. Written as DNA, the CDR3 is TGTGCCAGCAGCTTAGGGCTTCGAAACATTCAGTACTTC. Translated, it gives CASSLGLRNIQYF.

This chain links TRBV4-2 with TRBJ1-2; D is undetermined. Trimming left V 0 bases short and J 2 bases short, with 7 bases between. The germline CDR1 and CDR2 sequences are LGHNA and YNFKEQ. CDR3 length: 14 amino acids. CDR3 DNA: TGTGCCAGCAGCCAAGAGTCCCAAAACTATGGCTACACCTTC. This translates into CASSQESQNYGYTF.

This sequence joins TRBV5-1 and TRBJ2-5; TRBD2 matches at 7 bases. The CDR3 consists of 14 residues. Germline V lookup: CDR1 SGHRS, CDR2 YFSETQ. V gave up 4 bases and J gave up 4 bases; unmatched junction bases: 7. CDR3 in amino acids: CASSTWTSPETQYF. DNA for the CDR3: TGCGCCAGCAGCACCTGGACTAGTCCAGAGACCCAGTACTTC.